This TCR beta chain was recovered during a study of T cell responses to AZD1222 COVID-19 vaccine. Overall study: Analysis merged second doses at about 4 or about 12 weeks. The study, taken as a whole, reports: Receipt of two AZD1222 doses was followed by a rise in Spike-specific TCR breadth and depth. CD4 TCRs linked to vaccination spanned spike, dominating at 160-218 and 743-854. Donors skewed white British and female; clonal diversity was possibly underestimated.

CDR1 is MNHEY and CDR2 is SVGEGT in the germline V gene. J gave up 6 bases and V 5 bases, and 8 bases lay outside the gene matches. The CDR3 sequence is 15 residues long. Some clones are missing from TCRdb's copy, which holds only in-frame ones; the method was immunoSEQ multiplex PCR. The sample records 100,000 to 150,000 clones, under 90% being singletons. With respect to this clone: Its antigen is not known.

The material sequenced was peripheral blood, taken on day 0 of AZD1222 vaccination. V usage is TRBV6-2 or TRBV6-3 and J usage is TRBJ2-7; 12 bases map to TRBD2. This TCR was sampled from an adult in good health. The CDR3 DNA follows: TGTGCCAGCAGTGACCGGACTAGCGGGGTGTTCGAGCAGTACTTC. Its protein product is CASSDRTSGVFEQYF.